What follows are 7 T cell receptor beta chains derived from one specimen sequenced in a study of tissue T cells after allogeneic stem cell transplantation. Assay used: immunoSEQ multiplex PCR; TCRdb lists only in-frame clones, some missing. The data contain over 7,000 clones, roughly half of them singletons. As to time point: mouse harvest day 7 after allogeneic transplant. Tail vein injection delivered 10^7 T-cell-depleted bone marrow cells and 10^6 splenic CD5+ T cells. Sequencing was performed on gut tissue. These TCRs come from a female BALB/c mouse given C57BL/6 T cells with graft-versus-host disease after an allogeneic hematopoietic cell transplant.

This clone came up a few times. Germline and genes here are mouse. The read terminates 1 residue ahead of where the CDR3 ends, so the germline J gene completes it. The chain employs TRBV15 and TRBJ2-5; D might be TRBD1 (5 bases). CDR1 is SGHND and CDR2 is FRSKSL in the germline V gene. CDR3 size: 13 residues. Trimming took off 6 bases at V and 0 bases at J, with 7 bases between the two ends. The CDR3 region is CASRSGNQDTQYF. The covered CDR3 bases are TGTGCCAGCAGATCAGGGAACCAAGACACCCAGTAC.

This clone was observed a few times. Germline and genes here are mouse. The CDR3 end falls 1 residue outside the read, so it is completed with the germline J gene. V and J are TRBV26 and TRBJ2-7; D perhaps matches TRBD1 (5 bases). V lost 5 bases, J lost 1 base, and 6 bases lay in between. Looked up from germline, CDR1 is KGHPV and CDR2 is FQNQEV (reference sequence). The CDR3 is 12 amino acids. The chain's CDR3 is CASSGQSYEQYF. The covered CDR3 bases are TGTGCCAGCAGTGGACAATCCTATGAACAGTAC.

Comment on this clone: Gene names and germline refer to mouse. CDR3 protein: CASSLYWDEQYF. The sequenced CDR3 bases are TGTGCCAGCAGTCTGTATTGGGATGAACAGTAC. The V call is TRBV24, the J call TRBJ2-7; D is uncertain. The sequenced fragment ends 1 residue before the CDR3 boundary, so the rest is inferred from the germline J gene. Deletions cut 0 bases from V and 5 bases from J, with 5 bases between. This CDR3 region has 12 residues. Germline V gives CDR1 KGHTA, CDR2 FRNEEI.

This clone is deemed medium-sized. Gene names and germline refer to mouse. CDR3 bases read: TGTGCCAGCAGTTTACAGGGGAGGAAATATGAACAGTAC. Residues: CASSLQGRKYEQY. Given in full, the CDR3 is CASSLQGRKYEQYF. V gene TRBV14 combines with J gene TRBJ2-7; 7 bases are a match to TRBD1. The read ends 1 residue shy of where the CDR3 ends; the end is completed using the germline J gene. The CDR3 has 14 amino acids. CDR1 and CDR2 (germline): SGHDT, FRDEAV. J gave up 4 bases and V 2 bases, and 6 bases lay outside the gene matches.

A word on this clone: The gene names here belong to mouse. The CDR3 end lies 1 residue beyond the end of the read and is filled in from the germline J gene. The rearrangement joins TRBV16 to TRBJ2-7, with unresolved D. Germline assignment: CDR1 SGHSA and CDR2 FRNQAP. Trimming pared 1 base from V and 3 bases from J, leaving 10 bases between. The CDR3 has 14 residues. Here the CDR3 reads CASSLGGSIYEQYF. The sequenced CDR3 bases are TGTGCAAGCAGCTTAGGAGGCAGCATCTATGAACAGTAC.

A remark on this clone: Any gene name here is a mouse gene name. The read gets to within 1 residue of the CDR3 end, and the germline J gene fills in the rest. The rearrangement joins TRBV13-3 to TRBJ1-1, with 8 bases matching TRBD1. The CDR3 extends over 12 amino acids. Germline trimming cut 2 bases from V and 6 bases from J; bases unmatched to any gene: 0. Germline V gives CDR1 NNHDY, CDR2 SYVADS. The CDR3 DNA, read in part, is TGTGCCAGCAGTGACAGGGGGCCAGAAGTCTTC. As protein: CASSDRGPEVF. The whole CDR3 reads CASSDRGPEVFF.

With regard to this clone: The gene symbols are mouse symbols. The read ends 1 residue shy of where the CDR3 ends; the end is completed using the germline J gene. The chain combines TRBV12-2 with TRBJ2-7, with a possible D match to TRBD1 (7 bases). CDR3 length: 14 amino acids. V shed 0 bases and J shed 7 bases, with 15 bases lying between them. The germline gives CDR1 SGHLS, CDR2 HYDKME. The CDR3 DNA, read in part, is TGTGCCAGCTCTCTCGGGAAGGGGGCGCGAGAACAGTAC. It yields the protein CASSLGKGAREQY. In full, the CDR3 reads CASSLGKGAREQYF. The full variable domain, rest sourced from reference TRBV12-2 and TRBJ2-7, is NSGVVQSPRYIIKGKGERSILKCIPISGHLSVAWYQQTQGQELKFFIQHYDKMERDKGNLPSRFSVQQFDDYHSEMNMSALELEDSAVYFCASSLGKGAREQYFGPGTRLTVL.